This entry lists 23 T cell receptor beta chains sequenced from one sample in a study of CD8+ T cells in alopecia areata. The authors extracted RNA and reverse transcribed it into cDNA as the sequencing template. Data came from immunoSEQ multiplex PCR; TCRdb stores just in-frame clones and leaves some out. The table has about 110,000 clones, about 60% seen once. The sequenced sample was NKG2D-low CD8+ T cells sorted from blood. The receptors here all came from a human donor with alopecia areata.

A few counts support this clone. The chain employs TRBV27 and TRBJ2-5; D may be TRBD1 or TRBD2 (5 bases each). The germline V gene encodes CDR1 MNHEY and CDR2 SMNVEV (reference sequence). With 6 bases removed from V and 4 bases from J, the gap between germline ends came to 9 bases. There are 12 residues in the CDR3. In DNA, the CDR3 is TGTGCCAGCAGAACGGGGCTAGAGACCCAGTACTTC. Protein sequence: CASRTGLETQYF.

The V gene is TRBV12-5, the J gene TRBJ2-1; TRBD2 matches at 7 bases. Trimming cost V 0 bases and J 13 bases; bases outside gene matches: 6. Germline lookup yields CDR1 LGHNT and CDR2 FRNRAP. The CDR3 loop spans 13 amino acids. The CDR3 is CASGLVTASGQFF. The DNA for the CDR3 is TGTGCTAGTGGTTTGGTAACCGCTAGCGGACAGTTCTTC.

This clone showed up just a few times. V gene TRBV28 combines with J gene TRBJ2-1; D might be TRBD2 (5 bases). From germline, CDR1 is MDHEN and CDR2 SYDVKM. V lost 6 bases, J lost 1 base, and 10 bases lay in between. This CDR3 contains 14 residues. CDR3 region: CASSEGGSYNEQFF. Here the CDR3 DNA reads TGTGCCAGCAGCGAGGGCGGTTCCTACAATGAGCAGTTCTTC.

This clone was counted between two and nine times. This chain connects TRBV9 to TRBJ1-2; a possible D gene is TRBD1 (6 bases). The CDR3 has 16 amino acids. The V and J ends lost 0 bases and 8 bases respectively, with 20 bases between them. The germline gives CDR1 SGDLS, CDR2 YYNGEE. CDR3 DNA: TGTGCCAGCAGCGTAGATGGACAGCCAGATGGATTCGGCTACACCTTC. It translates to CASSVDGQPDGFGYTF.

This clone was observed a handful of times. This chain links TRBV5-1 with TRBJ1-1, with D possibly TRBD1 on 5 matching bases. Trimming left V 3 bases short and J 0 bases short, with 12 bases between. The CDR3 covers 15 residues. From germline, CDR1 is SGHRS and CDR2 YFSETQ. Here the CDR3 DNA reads TGCGCCAGCAGCTCAAACCGGGGGATGAACACTGAAGCTTTCTTT. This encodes CASSSNRGMNTEAFF. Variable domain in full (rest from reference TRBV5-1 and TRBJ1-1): KAGVTQTPRYLIKTRGQQVTLSCSPISGHRSVSWYQQTPGQGLQFLFEYFSETQRNKGNFPGRFSGRQFSNSRSEMNVSTLELGDSALYLCASSSNRGMNTEAFFGQGTRLTVV.

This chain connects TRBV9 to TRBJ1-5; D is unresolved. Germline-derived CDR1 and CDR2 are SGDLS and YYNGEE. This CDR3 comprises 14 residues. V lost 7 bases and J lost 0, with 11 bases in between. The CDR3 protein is CASGASDSNQPQHF. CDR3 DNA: TGTGCCAGCGGAGCTAGCGATAGCAATCAGCCCCAGCATTTT.

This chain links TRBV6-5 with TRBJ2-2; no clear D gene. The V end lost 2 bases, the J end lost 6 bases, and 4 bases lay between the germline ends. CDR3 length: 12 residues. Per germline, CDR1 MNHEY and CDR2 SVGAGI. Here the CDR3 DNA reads TGTGCCAGCAGTTACGTGGCCGGGGAGCTGTTTTTT. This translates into CASSYVAGELFF.

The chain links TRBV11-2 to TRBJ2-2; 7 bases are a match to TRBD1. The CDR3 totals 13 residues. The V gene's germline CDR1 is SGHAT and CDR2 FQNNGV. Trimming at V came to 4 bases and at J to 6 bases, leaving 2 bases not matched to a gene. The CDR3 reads CASSYDRAGELFF. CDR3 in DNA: TGTGCCAGCAGCTACGACAGGGCCGGGGAGCTGTTTTTT.

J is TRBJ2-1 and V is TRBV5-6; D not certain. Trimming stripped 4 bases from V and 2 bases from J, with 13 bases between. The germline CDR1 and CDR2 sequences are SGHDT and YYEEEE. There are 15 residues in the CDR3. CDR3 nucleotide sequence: TGTGCCAGCAGCGCCCATCATGGACCCTACAATGAGCAGTTCTTC. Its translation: CASSAHHGPYNEQFF.

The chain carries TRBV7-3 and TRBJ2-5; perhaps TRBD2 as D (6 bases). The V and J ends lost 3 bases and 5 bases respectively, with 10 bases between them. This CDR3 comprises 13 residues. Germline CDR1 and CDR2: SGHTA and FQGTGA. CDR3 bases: TGTGCCAGCAGCTTTACAGGAGGGGAGACCCAGTACTTC. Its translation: CASSFTGGETQYF.

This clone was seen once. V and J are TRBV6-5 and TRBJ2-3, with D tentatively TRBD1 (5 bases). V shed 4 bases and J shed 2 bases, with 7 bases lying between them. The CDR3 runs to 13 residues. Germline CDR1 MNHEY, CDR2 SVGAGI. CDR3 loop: CASSFGATDTQYF. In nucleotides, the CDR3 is TGTGCCAGCAGTTTTGGGGCCACAGATACGCAGTATTTT.

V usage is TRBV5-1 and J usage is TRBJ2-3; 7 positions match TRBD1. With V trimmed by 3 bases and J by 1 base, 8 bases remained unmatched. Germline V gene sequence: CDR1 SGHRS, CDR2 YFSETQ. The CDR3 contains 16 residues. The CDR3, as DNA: TGCGCCAGCAGCTGGACGGCCGGACAGGGCACAGATACGCAGTATTTT. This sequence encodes CASSWTAGQGTDTQYF. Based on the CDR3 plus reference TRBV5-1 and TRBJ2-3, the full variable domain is KAGVTQTPRYLIKTRGQQVTLSCSPISGHRSVSWYQQTPGQGLQFLFEYFSETQRNKGNFPGRFSGRQFSNSRSEMNVSTLELGDSALYLCASSWTAGQGTDTQYFGPGTRLTVL.

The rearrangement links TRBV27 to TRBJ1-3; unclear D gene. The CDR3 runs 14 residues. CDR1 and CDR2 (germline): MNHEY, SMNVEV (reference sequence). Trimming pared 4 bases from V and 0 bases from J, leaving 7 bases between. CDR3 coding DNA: TGTGCCAGCAGTTCCCGGCTCTCTGGAAACACCATATATTTT. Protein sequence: CASSSRLSGNTIYF.

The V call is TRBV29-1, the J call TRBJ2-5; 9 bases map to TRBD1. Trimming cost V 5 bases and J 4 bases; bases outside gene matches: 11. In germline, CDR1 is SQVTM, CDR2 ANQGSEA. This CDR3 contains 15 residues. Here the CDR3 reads CSVHSGQGAGETQYF. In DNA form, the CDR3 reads TGCAGCGTTCACTCGGGACAGGGAGCCGGAGAGACCCAGTACTTC.

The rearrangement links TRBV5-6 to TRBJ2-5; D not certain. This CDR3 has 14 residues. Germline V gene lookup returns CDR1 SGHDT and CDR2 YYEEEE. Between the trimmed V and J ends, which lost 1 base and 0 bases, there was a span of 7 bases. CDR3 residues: CASSLTSYQETQYF. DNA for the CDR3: TGTGCCAGCAGCTTGACATCGTACCAAGAGACCCAGTACTTC.

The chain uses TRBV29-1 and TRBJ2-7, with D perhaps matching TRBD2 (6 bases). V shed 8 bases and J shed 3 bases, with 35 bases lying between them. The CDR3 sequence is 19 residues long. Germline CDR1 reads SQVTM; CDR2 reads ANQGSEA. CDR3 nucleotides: TGCAGCCTCCTGATCAGGGCTAGCGCCCACGGGCCCGCCGGCTACGAGCAGTACTTC. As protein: CSLLIRASAHGPAGYEQYF.

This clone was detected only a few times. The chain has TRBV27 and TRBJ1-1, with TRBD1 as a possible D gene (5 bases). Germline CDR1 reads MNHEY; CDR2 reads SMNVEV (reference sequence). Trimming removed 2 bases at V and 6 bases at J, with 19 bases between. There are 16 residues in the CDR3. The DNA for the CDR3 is TGTGCCAGCAGTTTAACCGCCTTCACGGGGGGGGCTGAAGCTTTCTTT. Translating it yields CASSLTAFTGGAEAFF.

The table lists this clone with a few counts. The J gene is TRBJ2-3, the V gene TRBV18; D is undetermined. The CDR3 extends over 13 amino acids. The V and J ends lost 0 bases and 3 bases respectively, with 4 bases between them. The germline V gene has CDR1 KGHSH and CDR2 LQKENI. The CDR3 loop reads CASSPPGTDTQYF. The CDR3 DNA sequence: TGTGCCAGCTCACCACCGGGTACAGATACGCAGTATTTT.

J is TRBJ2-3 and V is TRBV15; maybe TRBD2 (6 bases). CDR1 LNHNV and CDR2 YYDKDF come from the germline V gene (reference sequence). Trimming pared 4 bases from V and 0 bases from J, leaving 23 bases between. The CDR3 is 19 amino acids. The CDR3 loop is CATSTTNDKREVSTDTQYF. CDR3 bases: TGTGCCACCAGCACAACGAATGATAAGAGGGAGGTGAGCACAGATACGCAGTATTTT.

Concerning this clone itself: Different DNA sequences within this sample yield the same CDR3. In DNA form, the CDR3 reads TGTGCCTGGAGTAGGGGCACCGGGGAGCTGTTTTTT. The encoded protein is CAWSRGTGELFF. The chain employs TRBV30 and TRBJ2-2; D is possibly TRBD1 (5 bases). V dropped 2 bases and J dropped 4 bases, with 5 bases sitting between them. Germline V gives CDR1 GTSNPN, CDR2 SVGIG (reference sequence). The CDR3 is 12 amino acids. Variable domain in full (rest from reference TRBV30 and TRBJ2-2): SQTIHQWPATLVQPVGSPLSLECTVEGTSNPNLYWYRQAAGRGLQLLFYSVGIGQISSEVPQNLSASRPQDRQFILSSKKLLLSDSGFYLCAWSRGTGELFFGEGSRLTVL.

The CDR3 here is CASSLRGSGTPGNEQFF. The CDR3 DNA reads TGTGCCAGCAGTCTCCGAGGTAGCGGGACCCCAGGCAATGAGCAGTTCTTC. V is TRBV27 and J is TRBJ2-1; 8 bases line up with TRBD2. Per the germline V gene, CDR1 is MNHEY and CDR2 is SMNVEV (reference sequence). There are 17 residues in the CDR3. With 5 bases clipped from V and 6 bases from J, the junction kept 15 bases outside the gene matches.

The CDR3 DNA is TGTGCCAGCAGTTTTACGACCGACAGGGCCAACGAAAAACTGTTTTTT. It yields the protein CASSFTTDRANEKLFF. This chain uses TRBV28 with TRBJ1-4; 7 bases fit TRBD1. In germline, CDR1 is MDHEN, CDR2 SYDVKM. V gave up 3 bases and J gave up 8 bases; unmatched junction bases: 12. The CDR3 is 16 amino acids.

Here the CDR3 DNA reads TGTGCCAGCAGATCGGGACCGTCCAATCAGCCCCAGCATTTT. Translation gives CASRSGPSNQPQHF. The chain carries TRBV27 and TRBJ1-5; D may be TRBD1 (5 bases). This CDR3 has 14 amino acids. Trimming cost V 6 bases and J 3 bases, with 12 bases left between them. Germline V gene data show CDR1 as MNHEY and CDR2 as SMNVEV (reference sequence).